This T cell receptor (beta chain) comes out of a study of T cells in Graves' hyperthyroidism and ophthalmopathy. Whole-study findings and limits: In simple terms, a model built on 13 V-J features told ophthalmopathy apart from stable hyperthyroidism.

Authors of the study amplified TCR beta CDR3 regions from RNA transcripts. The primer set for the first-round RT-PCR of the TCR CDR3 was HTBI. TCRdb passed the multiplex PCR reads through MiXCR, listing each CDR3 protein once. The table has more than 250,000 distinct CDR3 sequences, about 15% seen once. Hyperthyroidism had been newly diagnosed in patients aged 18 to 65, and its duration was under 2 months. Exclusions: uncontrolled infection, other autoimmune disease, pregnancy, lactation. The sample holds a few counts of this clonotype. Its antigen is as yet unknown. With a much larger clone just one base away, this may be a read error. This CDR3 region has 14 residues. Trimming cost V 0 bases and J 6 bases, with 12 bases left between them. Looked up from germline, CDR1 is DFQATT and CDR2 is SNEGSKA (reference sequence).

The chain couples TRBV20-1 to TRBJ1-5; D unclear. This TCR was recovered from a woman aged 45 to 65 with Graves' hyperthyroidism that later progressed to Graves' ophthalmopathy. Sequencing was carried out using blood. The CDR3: CSAREALHSQPQHF. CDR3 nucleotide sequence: TGCAGTGCTAGAGAAGCACTCCACAGTCAGCCCCAGCATTTT.